This is a list of T cell receptor beta chains from one sample in a study of blood T cell repertoires in COVID-19. TCRdb's table, derived via immunoSEQ multiplex PCR, lists solely in-frame clones and lacks some. Among fewer than 60,000 clones listed, more than 70% were seen once. Sequences were obtained from peripheral blood. The receptors come from a human donor in a cohort sampled during active COVID-19. Both conserved end residues are part of each CDR3. A D gene is named only where the DNA matches it firmly. Part of the rows lack a size; the others show once, few, many or a class for expanded clones.

cdr3_aa: CASSYSGRRADTQYF
cdr3_nt: TGTGCCAGCAGTTACTCGGGTCGGCGGGCAGATACGCAGTATTTT
v_call: TRBV6-6
clone_size: many
j_call: TRBJ2-3
d_call: -

cdr3_aa: CASSLSRREGQHGELFF
cdr3_nt: TGTGCCAGCAGCTTATCGAGGCGGGAGGGCCAACACGGGGAGCTGTTTTTT
v_call: TRBV7-6
clone_size: -
j_call: TRBJ2-2
d_call: TRBD2

cdr3_aa: CASSQSYTEAFF
cdr3_nt: TGCGCCAGCAGTCAATCTTATACTGAAGCTTTCTTT
v_call: TRBV23-1
clone_size: -
j_call: TRBJ1-1
d_call: -

cdr3_aa: CASSETSGRASDTQYF
cdr3_nt: TGTGCCAGCAGTGAAACTAGCGGGAGGGCCTCAGATACGCAGTATTTT
v_call: TRBV2
clone_size: -
j_call: TRBJ2-3
d_call: TRBD2

cdr3_aa: CASSAGTVNTEAFF
cdr3_nt: TGTGCCAGCAGTGCCGGGACAGTGAACACTGAAGCTTTCTTT
v_call: TRBV2
clone_size: -
j_call: TRBJ1-1
d_call: TRBD1

cdr3_aa: CASSLDRGRRNEQFF
cdr3_nt: TGTGCCAGCAGCTTGGACAGGGGGAGGAGGAATGAGCAGTTCTTC
v_call: TRBV11-2
clone_size: once
j_call: TRBJ2-1
d_call: TRBD1

cdr3_aa: CATSAAFMGQGADTQYF
cdr3_nt: TGTGCCACCAGTGCCGCTTTTATGGGACAGGGGGCAGATACGCAGTATTTT
v_call: TRBV24-1
clone_size: -
j_call: TRBJ2-3
d_call: TRBD1

cdr3_aa: CASSLKGPYEQYF
cdr3_nt: TGTGCCAGCAGTTTAAAGGGGCCCTACGAGCAGTACTTC
v_call: TRBV28
clone_size: -
j_call: TRBJ2-7
d_call: -

cdr3_aa: CASSARRASGNNEQFF
cdr3_nt: TGTGCCAGCAGTGCCCGTCGGGCTAGCGGAAACAATGAGCAGTTCTTC
v_call: TRBV6-1
clone_size: -
j_call: TRBJ2-1
d_call: TRBD2

cdr3_aa: CASSQSGQGYQETQYF
cdr3_nt: TGTGCCAGCAGCCAATCCGGACAGGGATACCAAGAGACCCAGTACTTC
v_call: TRBV7-3
clone_size: -
j_call: TRBJ2-5
d_call: TRBD1

cdr3_aa: CASSQLGAGGPGEQFF
cdr3_nt: TGTGCCAGCAGCCAGCTTGGAGCGGGAGGGCCTGGTGAGCAGTTCTTC
v_call: TRBV3-1/TRBV3-2
clone_size: -
j_call: TRBJ2-1
d_call: TRBD2

cdr3_aa: CASSPRQGGASNYGYTF
cdr3_nt: TGTGCCAGCTCACCACGGCAGGGTGGTGCTTCTAACTATGGCTACACCTTC
v_call: TRBV18
clone_size: -
j_call: TRBJ1-2
d_call: -

cdr3_aa: CASSLIRQGPNTGELFF
cdr3_nt: TGTGCCAGCAGTTTAATCCGACAGGGCCCTAACACCGGGGAGCTGTTTTTT
v_call: TRBV6-2/TRBV6-3
clone_size: -
j_call: TRBJ2-2
d_call: TRBD1

cdr3_aa: CASSRQTGAQGPQHF
cdr3_nt: TGTGCCAGTAGTCGACAGACAGGGGCTCAAGGGCCCCAGCATTTT
v_call: TRBV19
clone_size: -
j_call: TRBJ1-5
d_call: TRBD1

cdr3_aa: CASSPFRDSPLHF
cdr3_nt: TGTGCCAGCAGCCCCTTCCGCGATTCACCCCTCCACTTT
v_call: TRBV7-2
clone_size: -
j_call: TRBJ1-6
d_call: -

cdr3_aa: CASSTKRAGAGELFF
cdr3_nt: TGTGCCAGCAGCACAAAGAGGGCAGGGGCCGGGGAGCTGTTTTTT
v_call: TRBV7-6
clone_size: -
j_call: TRBJ2-2
d_call: -

cdr3_aa: CASRGEGGSYGYTF
cdr3_nt: TGTGCCAGCAGGGGAGAGGGAGGTAGCTATGGCTACACCTTC
v_call: TRBV2
clone_size: -
j_call: TRBJ1-2
d_call: -

cdr3_aa: CASREGLGVDTQYF
cdr3_nt: TGTGCCAGCAGGGAAGGACTAGGGGTGGATACGCAGTATTTT
v_call: TRBV11-2
clone_size: -
j_call: TRBJ2-3
d_call: TRBD2

cdr3_aa: CASSLDSLNTEAFF
cdr3_nt: TGTGCCAGCAGCTTGGACAGCCTGAACACTGAAGCTTTCTTT
v_call: TRBV5-5
clone_size: -
j_call: TRBJ1-1
d_call: -

cdr3_aa: CASSPTGLYGYTF
cdr3_nt: TGTGCCAGCAGCCCGACAGGGCTCTATGGCTACACCTTC
v_call: TRBV7-9
clone_size: -
j_call: TRBJ1-2
d_call: TRBD1

cdr3_aa: CASSEGGVRIWGYTF
cdr3_nt: TGTGCCAGCAGTGAAGGGGGAGTCAGGATATGGGGCTACACCTTC
v_call: TRBV6-1
clone_size: -
j_call: TRBJ1-2
d_call: -

cdr3_aa: CASSSGLQETQYF
cdr3_nt: TGTGCCAGCAGCTCGGGACTACAAGAGACCCAGTACTTC
v_call: TRBV7-2
clone_size: -
j_call: TRBJ2-5
d_call: TRBD2

cdr3_aa: CASSEGTGPNSPLHF
cdr3_nt: TGCGCCAGCAGTGAGGGGACAGGACCGAATTCACCCCTCCACTTT
v_call: TRBV10-2
clone_size: -
j_call: TRBJ1-6
d_call: TRBD1

cdr3_aa: CATKTSGGAFEQFF
cdr3_nt: TGTGCCACCAAGACTAGCGGGGGGGCCTTTGAGCAGTTCTTC
v_call: TRBV6-4
clone_size: -
j_call: TRBJ2-1
d_call: TRBD2

cdr3_aa: CASSLVVFGQTDNEQFF
cdr3_nt: TGTGCCAGCAGCTTAGTCGTCTTTGGGCAGACCGACAATGAGCAGTTCTTC
v_call: TRBV7-6
clone_size: -
j_call: TRBJ2-1
d_call: -

cdr3_aa: CASGLVGHMWTNYGYTF
cdr3_nt: TGTGCCAGCGGCCTGGTGGGACACATGTGGACTAACTATGGCTACACCTTC
v_call: TRBV6-2/TRBV6-3
clone_size: -
j_call: TRBJ1-2
d_call: -

cdr3_aa: CASSFNIQETQYF
cdr3_nt: TGTGCCAGCAGCTTTAACATTCAAGAGACCCAGTACTTC
v_call: TRBV5-6
clone_size: -
j_call: TRBJ2-5
d_call: -

cdr3_aa: CASSSLTGENQPQHF
cdr3_nt: TGTGCCAGCAGTTCCTTGACAGGGGAAAATCAGCCCCAGCATTTT
v_call: TRBV28
clone_size: once
j_call: TRBJ1-5
d_call: TRBD1

cdr3_aa: CASSISRGTGRNEQYF
cdr3_nt: TGTGCCAGTAGTATTTCGAGGGGGACAGGCAGGAACGAGCAGTACTTC
v_call: TRBV19
clone_size: -
j_call: TRBJ2-7
d_call: TRBD1

cdr3_aa: CASSFEAGGPHEQYF
cdr3_nt: TGTGCCAGCAGCTTTGAGGCGGGGGGGCCCCACGAGCAGTACTTC
v_call: TRBV13
clone_size: -
j_call: TRBJ2-7
d_call: TRBD2

cdr3_aa: CATSEKTGSTDTQYF
cdr3_nt: TGTGCCACCAGTGAGAAGACAGGTAGCACAGATACGCAGTATTTT
v_call: TRBV24-1
clone_size: -
j_call: TRBJ2-3
d_call: -

cdr3_aa: CASYDGRAYEQYF
cdr3_nt: TGCGCCAGCTACGACGGGAGGGCCTACGAGCAGTACTTC
v_call: TRBV10-2
clone_size: -
j_call: TRBJ2-7
d_call: TRBD2

cdr3_aa: CASSLEGQGRLNQPQHF
cdr3_nt: TGTGCCAGCAGCTTGGAGGGACAGGGGCGGCTCAATCAGCCCCAGCATTTT
v_call: TRBV5-8
clone_size: once
j_call: TRBJ1-5
d_call: TRBD1

cdr3_aa: CASSLGGGEQYF
cdr3_nt: TGTGCCAGCAGCTTAGGGGGAGGCGAGCAGTACTTC
v_call: TRBV7-3
clone_size: -
j_call: TRBJ2-7
d_call: -

cdr3_aa: CASTLGQGVGANYGYTF
cdr3_nt: TGTGCCAGCACCCTCGGACAGGGAGTGGGGGCAAACTATGGCTACACCTTC
v_call: TRBV2
clone_size: few
j_call: TRBJ1-2
d_call: TRBD1

cdr3_aa: CASSLTGSGTEAFF
cdr3_nt: TGCGCCAGCAGCCTGACAGGGTCGGGGACTGAAGCTTTCTTT
v_call: TRBV5-1
clone_size: -
j_call: TRBJ1-1
d_call: TRBD1

cdr3_aa: CASSLGGGRTRQETQYF
cdr3_nt: TGTGCCAGCAGCTTAGGAGGCGGCCGGACACGACAAGAGACCCAGTACTTC
v_call: TRBV7-6
clone_size: -
j_call: TRBJ2-5
d_call: -

cdr3_aa: CASSTRGAFDTGELFF
cdr3_nt: TGTGCCAGCAGTACCCGGGGGGCATTCGACACCGGGGAGCTGTTTTTT
v_call: TRBV7-9
clone_size: few
j_call: TRBJ2-2
d_call: -

cdr3_aa: CASSLAAGASGNTIYF
cdr3_nt: TGCGCCAGCAGCTTGGCCGCGGGCGCTTCTGGAAACACCATATATTTT
v_call: TRBV5-1
clone_size: -
j_call: TRBJ1-3
d_call: -

cdr3_aa: CASTRAHEQYF
cdr3_nt: TGTGCCAGCACCAGGGCCCACGAGCAGTACTTC
v_call: TRBV25-1
clone_size: -
j_call: TRBJ2-7
d_call: -

cdr3_aa: CASSQDLTGGGYGYTF
cdr3_nt: TGTGCCAGCAGCCAAGATCTGACAGGGGGCGGGTATGGCTACACCTTC
v_call: TRBV3-1/TRBV3-2
clone_size: -
j_call: TRBJ1-2
d_call: TRBD1

cdr3_aa: CASSLGQGTYF
cdr3_nt: TGCGCCAGCAGCTTGGGGCAGGGGACCTACTTC
v_call: TRBV5-1
clone_size: -
j_call: TRBJ2-5
d_call: -

cdr3_aa: CAWKSGYGQLDNSPLHF
cdr3_nt: TGTGCCTGGAAGAGCGGGTATGGGCAGCTGGATAATTCACCCCTCCACTTT
v_call: TRBV30
clone_size: once
j_call: TRBJ1-6
d_call: -

cdr3_aa: CASSESTGLAGVGEQYF
cdr3_nt: TGCGCCAGCAGTGAGTCGACGGGACTAGCGGGAGTGGGCGAGCAGTACTTC
v_call: TRBV10-2
clone_size: -
j_call: TRBJ2-7
d_call: TRBD2

cdr3_aa: CASSPLAVTDTQYF
cdr3_nt: TGTGCCAGCTCACCATTGGCGGTCACAGATACGCAGTATTTT
v_call: TRBV18
clone_size: -
j_call: TRBJ2-3
d_call: -

cdr3_aa: CATSEPGQGREAFF
cdr3_nt: TGTGCCACCAGTGAACCGGGACAGGGAAGGGAAGCTTTCTTT
v_call: TRBV24-1
clone_size: -
j_call: TRBJ1-1
d_call: TRBD1